The entry that follows covers one T cell receptor beta chain sequence. Its antigen is not identified. The record originates from a study of identifying expanded T cells in peripheral blood. Broader study findings: Technical replicates showed around 1.2 changed clones; about two weeks around 15; four weeks 19. Roughly two-week clone count variance significantly increased as total template count grew.

The assay was immunoSEQ multiplex PCR, and TCRdb's table has in-frame clones only and misses some. The sample shows 90,000 to 95,000 clones, approximately 86% of them seen only once. Healthy donors had no documented immune events, such as infections, while sampled. This CDR3 has 14 amino acids. Per the germline V gene, CDR1 is MNHEY and CDR2 is SMNVEV (reference sequence). Trimming cost V 9 bases and J 8 bases; bases outside gene matches: 11. The V call is TRBV27, the J call TRBJ2-1; 9 positions match TRBD2. Sequenced material: blood. This sequence originates from a person aged 18 to 75 in good health. The CDR3 reads CASQDSGRPYEQFF. The CDR3, as DNA: TGTGCCAGTCAGGACAGCGGGAGGCCGTATGAGCAGTTCTTC.